This T cell receptor beta chain originates from a study of T cell repertoires in cytomegalovirus infection (dated by TCRdb to about 2019). Some background on the complete study: Because public TCR beta signatures pointed to carriage of CMV infection together with the matching HLA type, the HLA type of each donor mattered for the analysis. The research as a whole found: Carriers of CMV infection plus the relevant HLA type were discriminated by the cumulative frequency of public TCR beta family members in the study cohort and in an independent approximately 350-donor cohort. The ex vivo response was dominated by HLA-C-restricted CMV-specific TCR beta clonotypes, and the single most frequent clonotype in two of eight donors was supplied by these HLA-C-restricted clonotypes.

V loses 1 base of germline sequence and J loses 0 bases, and the interval between the two ends is 10 bases. CDR1 and CDR2, looked up from the germline V gene, are MNHNS and SASEGT. From its cysteine to its phenylalanine, the CDR3 spans 15 amino acids. Only the CDR3 region is kept as DNA, spanning 45 bases read in frame from base 1. In the case of this clonotype: Its recognized antigen is unknown. No clone much larger than this one lies a single base away; base qualities are absent.

Sequencing took place on an Illumina HiSeq 1500. TCRdb took the public reads, trimmed them with fastp at Q25, ran MiXCR for clone calling and kept in-frame beta chains. Entries that share a CDR3 protein sequence are merged under the most common genes and DNA. The sample data list roughly 230,000 distinct CDR3 sequences, and approximately 17% of these were observed just once. Approximately 51% of the sample is held by the ten biggest clonotypes. The receptor chain draws on TRBV6-1 and TRBJ2-7; a tentative D call is TRBD1 (7 bases match). The source of this sequence is a human donor in good health (CMV status not recorded). Some clones in this sample may be carry-over from other donors' samples. Material: CD8+ T cells from PBMCs. The DNA reads as follows: TGTGCCAGCAGTGAAGGCGGGACAGCCTCCTACGAGCAGTACTTC. This is translated as CASSEGGTASYEQYF.